This entry lists 16 T cell receptor beta chains sequenced from one sample in a study of control samples from healthy donors and cancer patients. The protocol was immunoSEQ multiplex PCR, while the TCRdb copy is restricted to in-frame clones and leaves out a portion. The table lists 120,000 to 150,000 clones, around 94% of them singletons. Material: blood. These receptors came from a man in his forties in good health.

Remarks on this clone: The sample has other DNA sequences that encode this CDR3 too. This chain links TRBV28 with TRBJ1-1; D gene unclear. Per the germline V gene, CDR1 is MDHEN and CDR2 is SYDVKM. The CDR3 consists of 12 residues. V lost 6 bases and J 1 base, leaving 6 bases between the germline ends. The CDR3 here is CASRLGNTEAFF. Here the CDR3 DNA reads TGTGCCAGCAGACTAGGGAACACTGAAGCTTTCTTT.

The gene calls are TRBV28 and TRBJ1-6; D not resolved. Trimming took 5 bases from V and 1 from J, leaving 12 bases between them. CDR1 is MDHEN and CDR2 is SYDVKM in the germline V gene. This CDR3 has 16 residues. In nucleotides, the CDR3 is TGTGCCAGCAGTCCCCGGTTAGCGTCCTATAATTCACCCCTCCACTTT. This codes for CASSPRLASYNSPLHF.

This sequence joins TRBV7-6 and TRBJ2-1; D remains unclear. Deletions cut 2 bases from V and 2 bases from J, with 10 bases between. Per germline, CDR1 SGHVS and CDR2 FNYEAQ. This CDR3 is 15 amino acids long. Here the CDR3 DNA reads TGTGCCAGCAGCTTAATGAGTGGAACCTACAATGAGCAGTTCTTC. Its protein is CASSLMSGTYNEQFF.

This sequence joins TRBV13 and TRBJ2-3; 8 bases align to TRBD1. V lost 5 bases, J lost 3 bases, and 7 bases stayed unmatched. Germline-derived CDR1 and CDR2 are PRHDT and FYEKMQ (reference sequence). This CDR3 has 15 amino acids. CDR3 coding DNA: TGTGCCAGCAGCCTCGGACAGGGAGAAACAGATACGCAGTATTTT. Its translation: CASSLGQGETDTQYF.

The chain is built from TRBV5-1 and TRBJ2-7; D may be TRBD2 (6 bases). V lost 1 base, J lost 5 bases, and 10 bases lay in between. CDR3 length equals 13 residues. The germline V gene has CDR1 SGHRS and CDR2 YFSETQ. The CDR3 coding sequence is TGCGCCAGCAGCTTGTGGAGGGAGGACGAGCAGTACTTC. Its translation is CASSLWREDEQYF.

CDR3: CASSVTSGMVTDTQYF. CDR3 DNA sequence: TGTGCCAGCAGCGTGACTAGCGGGATGGTCACAGATACGCAGTATTTT. The J gene is TRBJ2-3, the V gene TRBV9; 11 positions agree with TRBD2. The CDR3 is made up of 16 amino acids. The junction had 4 bases not matched to a gene; V was cut back by 2 bases and J by 2 bases. Germline CDR1 reads SGDLS; CDR2 reads YYNGEE.

The CDR3 sequence is CASSLLKTGANVLTF. CDR3 DNA: TGTGCCAGCAGTTTATTGAAAACCGGGGCCAACGTCCTGACTTTC. The chain couples TRBV28 to TRBJ2-6, with D uncertain. The V gene's germline CDR1 is MDHEN and CDR2 SYDVKM. The CDR3 has 15 amino acids. The germline V and J ends were trimmed by 1 base and 4 bases, with 8 bases remaining between them.

The chain carries TRBV24-1 and TRBJ2-1; 9 nucleotides line up with TRBD2. V was pared by 7 bases and J by 6 bases, with 6 bases of the junction left unmatched. CDR1 KGHDR and CDR2 SFDVKD come from the germline V gene. CDR3 length: 14 residues. CDR3 in amino acids: CATRAGGRINEQFF. The CDR3 DNA reads as TGTGCCACCAGAGCGGGAGGTCGAATCAATGAGCAGTTCTTC.

V usage is TRBV5-1 and J usage is TRBJ2-7, with 7 bases matching TRBD2. The CDR3 is 15 residues long. Losses at the gene ends were 3 bases for V and 1 base for J; bases not matched to a gene: 7. From germline, CDR1 is SGHRS and CDR2 YFSETQ. CDR3 in amino acids: CASSWGAGESYEQYF. The CDR3 DNA reads as TGCGCCAGCAGCTGGGGTGCGGGAGAGTCCTACGAGCAGTACTTC.

This chain joins TRBV30 and TRBJ2-2; D remains unclear. This CDR3 is 11 amino acids long. The V end lost 0 bases, the J end lost 7 bases, and 3 bases lay between the germline ends. Germline lookup yields CDR1 GTSNPN and CDR2 SVGIG (reference sequence). CDR3 amino acids: CAWSVGGELFF. CDR3 nucleotides: TGTGCCTGGAGTGTAGGCGGGGAGCTGTTTTTT.

This chain uses TRBV11-2 with TRBJ1-1; no clear D gene. The CDR3 contains 17 residues. Trimming took 1 base from V and 10 from J, leaving 25 bases between them. Germline loops: CDR1 SGHAT, CDR2 FQNNGV. CDR3 sequence reads: CASSLVGVLQIPGRAFF. DNA of the CDR3: TGTGCCAGCAGCTTAGTGGGTGTTTTACAAATCCCCGGTCGAGCTTTCTTT. The full variable domain, completed using reference TRBV11-2 and TRBJ1-1, is EAGVAQSPRYKIIEKRQSVAFWCNPISGHATLYWYQQILGQGPKLLIQFQNNGVVDDSQLPKDRFSAERLKGVDSTLKIQPAKLEDSAVYLCASSLVGVLQIPGRAFFGQGTRLTVV.

This sequence joins TRBV4-1 and TRBJ1-4; D ambiguous. Germline assignment: CDR1 MGHRA and CDR2 YSYEKL. This CDR3 region has 18 residues. Trimming shortened V by 0 bases and J by 0 bases, and 14 bases separated the two germline ends. The CDR3 sequence: CASSQEWQNYATNEKLFF. The CDR3 DNA reads TGCGCCAGCAGCCAAGAATGGCAGAATTATGCAACTAATGAAAAACTGTTTTTT.

The rearrangement uses TRBV9 and TRBJ1-1, with D hard to call. V was cut by 0 bases and J by 3 bases, with 6 bases left in between. CDR3 length: 13 residues. Germline CDR1 reads SGDLS; CDR2 reads YYNGEE. CDR3 loop: CASSVGVDTEAFF. The CDR3 DNA sequence: TGTGCCAGCAGCGTAGGGGTAGACACTGAAGCTTTCTTT.

The chain has TRBV11-2 and TRBJ2-5; 15 bases line up with TRBD2. Per the germline V gene, CDR1 is SGHAT and CDR2 is FQNNGV. Trimming cost V 5 bases and J 5 bases; bases outside gene matches: 12. The CDR3 spans 18 residues. CDR3: CASSPPGLAGGRQETQYF. Here the CDR3 DNA reads TGTGCCAGCAGCCCCCCGGGACTAGCGGGGGGACGTCAGGAGACCCAGTACTTC.

This CDR3 reads CASSENRGGQHF. The CDR3 DNA reads as TGCGCCAGCAGTGAAAACAGGGGTGGCCAGCATTTT. The chain recombines TRBV10-2 with TRBJ1-5; 7 positions agree with TRBD1. CDR1 is WSHSY, CDR2 SAAADI, per germline. The CDR3 consists of 12 residues. With 3 bases clipped from V and 12 bases from J, the junction kept 5 bases outside the gene matches.

Regarding this clone: Other DNA sequences in this specimen translate into the identical CDR3. V gene TRBV6-5 combines with J gene TRBJ1-1; perhaps TRBD1 as D (5 bases). V lost 0 bases to trimming and J lost 7 bases, with 12 bases between them. CDR3 size: 14 residues. Germline V gene sequence: CDR1 MNHEY, CDR2 SVGAGI. Here the CDR3 reads CASSYSRTRVEAFF. The DNA for the CDR3 is TGTGCCAGCAGTTACTCCCGGACACGGGTTGAAGCTTTCTTT.